The present entry profiles one TCR beta chain with its context. Its antigen is still unknown. Different DNA sequences within this sample yield the same CDR3. The data were obtained in a study of shared clonotypes between healthy human individuals. Study-wide background: Ranging from 18 to 49 in age, donors were two women and a few men. Study results and caveats: What naive subsets generally showed was a larger estimated richness than memory subsets showed. Sequencing depth was expected to affect clonotype sharing among donors.

Germline assignment: CDR1 SEHNR and CDR2 FQNEAQ (reference sequence). The CDR3 spans 12 residues. The germline V and J ends were trimmed by 5 bases and 4 bases, with 7 bases remaining between them. Profiled with immunoSEQ multiplex PCR; TCRdb holds only in-frame clones, not every one. The profile shows over 850,000 clones, approximately 80% of them singletons. This receptor was taken from a man aged 18 to 35 in good health. Some clones in this sample may be carry-over from other donors' samples. This chain connects TRBV7-9 to TRBJ2-3; D is ambiguous. What was sequenced was memory CD4+ T cells from PBMCs. As for subset: CD45RA-negative fraction. Here the CDR3 DNA reads TGTGCCAGCAGCCTAGTATCAGATACGCAGTATTTT. Amino acids: CASSLVSDTQYF.